The 32 T cell receptor beta chains listed next were all sequenced from one sample in a study of OX40 agonist ivuxolimab in advanced cancers. The table came from immunoSEQ multiplex PCR; TCRdb's copy has only in-frame clones and leaves some out. The sample holds about 14,000 clones; over 75% are singletons and the top ten take around two thirds. Sequences were derived from CD4+ or CD8+ T cells sorted from blood, sampled in a trial of the OX40 agonist ivuxolimab. The receptors come from an adult with an advanced solid tumor such as melanoma, head and neck, liver or kidney cancer.

The chain joins TRBV7-2 to TRBJ2-7; 10 positions agree with TRBD1. Germline V gene sequence: CDR1 SGHTA, CDR2 FQGNSA. CDR3 length equals 14 residues. J lost 2 bases, V lost 5 bases, and 3 bases had no gene match. The DNA for the CDR3 is TGTGCCAGCAGCCACGGGACAGGGGCCTACGAGCAGTACTTC. It specifies CASSHGTGAYEQYF.

This chain joins TRBV29-1 and TRBJ2-7; TRBD1 or TRBD2 may be the D gene (5 bases each). The CDR3 covers 14 residues. Germline-derived CDR1 and CDR2 are SQVTM and ANQGSEA. The V and J ends lost 3 bases and 3 bases respectively, with 15 bases between them. The CDR3: CSVDLGQGDYEQYF. Written as DNA, the CDR3 is TGCAGCGTTGACTTGGGGCAGGGAGACTACGAGCAGTACTTC.

V gene TRBV6-6 combines with J gene TRBJ2-5; D perhaps matches TRBD1 (8 bases). Germline CDR1 is MNHNY and CDR2 is SVGAGI (reference sequence). The CDR3 consists of 16 residues. Trimming took off 5 bases at V and 3 bases at J, with 19 bases between the two ends. The CDR3 DNA is TGTGCCAGCAGTCCATATAGGACAGGGAGGGAAGAGACCCAGTACTTC. Its protein is CASSPYRTGREETQYF.

This rearrangement joins TRBV2 to TRBJ2-3; unclear D gene. The CDR3 contains 10 residues. V lost 10 bases and J 6 bases, leaving 8 bases between the germline ends. The V gene's germline CDR1 is SNHLY and CDR2 FYNNEI. CDR3 in DNA: TGTGCCACCACCACTGATACGCAGTATTTT. It specifies CATTTDTQYF.

A single count supports this clone. The rearrangement uses TRBV11-2 and TRBJ2-5; no reliable D call. V shed 0 bases and J shed 4 bases, with 6 bases lying between them. This CDR3 contains 13 residues. The germline CDR1 and CDR2 sequences are SGHAT and FQNNGV. This chain's CDR3 is CASSLDPGETQYF. CDR3 DNA sequence: TGTGCCAGCAGCTTAGATCCGGGAGAGACCCAGTACTTC.

This clone was picked up one time. The chain links TRBV30 to TRBJ1-1, with D possibly matching TRBD1 (6 bases). V shed 5 bases and J shed 10 bases, with 17 bases lying between them. Germline V lookup: CDR1 GTSNPN, CDR2 SVGIG (reference sequence). This CDR3 comprises 12 residues. CDR3 sequence reads: CAWHDRPGRAFF. The CDR3 nucleotides are TGTGCCTGGCATGACAGGCCCGGACGAGCTTTCTTT.

The V gene is TRBV7-6, the J gene TRBJ2-1; 10 nucleotides line up with TRBD2. Germline assignment: CDR1 SGHVS and CDR2 FNYEAQ. The CDR3 is 15 residues long. V lost 7 bases to trimming and J lost 1 base; unmatched junction nucleotides: 4. This chain's CDR3 is CASTVAGGSYNEQFF. As DNA, the CDR3 is TGTGCCAGCACCGTAGCGGGGGGTTCCTACAATGAGCAGTTCTTC.

This chain joins TRBV4-3 and TRBJ1-2; D remains ambiguous. Deletions cut 0 bases from V and 1 base from J, with 9 bases between. The CDR3 contains 15 residues. The germline V gene encodes CDR1 LGHNA and CDR2 YSLEER. CDR3 coding DNA: TGCGCCAGCAGCCAAGATTTAGGGTTTAACTATGGCTACACCTTC. It yields the protein CASSQDLGFNYGYTF.

The genes are TRBV4-1 and TRBJ1-1; no clear D. The V gene lost 1 base and the J gene lost 0 bases, with 15 bases spanning the gap. This CDR3 has 17 amino acids. CDR1 and CDR2 (germline): MGHRA, YSYEKL. In DNA, the CDR3 is TGCGCCAGCAGCCAAGTTCACGGGTTGGCGATGAACACTGAAGCTTTCTTT. Translated: CASSQVHGLAMNTEAFF.

The V call is TRBV11-2, the J call TRBJ2-7, with 13 bases identical to TRBD2. This CDR3 region has 15 residues. Germline V CDR1 and CDR2: SGHAT, FQNNGV. V lost 2 bases, J lost 7 bases, and 5 bases stayed unmatched. Here the CDR3 reads CASSLTGLAGREQYF. CDR3 in DNA: TGTGCCAGCAGCTTAACGGGACTAGCGGGAAGGGAGCAGTACTTC.

V usage is TRBV29-1 and J usage is TRBJ2-1; 7 nucleotides agree with TRBD2. Germline CDR1 reads SQVTM; CDR2 reads ANQGSEA. V was clipped by 7 bases and J by 9 bases; unmatched bases: 12. The CDR3 has 13 amino acids. CDR3 sequence: CSDTGLLASEQFF. The CDR3 DNA is TGCAGCGATACGGGACTACTCGCGAGTGAGCAGTTCTTC.

The chain couples TRBV7-6 to TRBJ2-1, with D maybe TRBD1 (5 bases). Deletions cut 1 base from V and 2 bases from J, with 6 bases between. This CDR3 has 14 amino acids. Per germline, CDR1 SGHVS and CDR2 FNYEAQ. The CDR3 DNA reads TGTGCCAGCAGCTTAGGACAGACCTACAATGAGCAGTTCTTC. Residues: CASSLGQTYNEQFF.

The rearrangement joins TRBV6-1 to TRBJ2-7; D tentatively reads TRBD1 or TRBD2 (6 bases each). The germline V gene has CDR1 MNHNS and CDR2 SASEGT. The CDR3 runs 15 residues. Trimming cost V 5 bases and J 5 bases, with 19 bases left between them. Written as DNA, the CDR3 is TGTGCCAGCAGTCCGCTGGCAGGGGAGGCGAACGAGCAGTACTTC. It codes for CASSPLAGEANEQYF.

This chain uses TRBV5-4 with TRBJ2-7, with no clear D. The CDR3 spans 13 residues. Trimming stripped 3 bases from V and 2 bases from J, with 9 bases between. Germline CDR1 is SGHNT and CDR2 is YYREEE (reference sequence). CDR3 residues: CASSSRYAYEQYF. For the CDR3, the DNA is TGTGCCAGCAGCTCCCGTTACGCCTACGAGCAGTACTTC.

The chain carries TRBV4-3 and TRBJ2-2; D uncertain. V was shortened by 0 bases and J by 7 bases, with 15 bases between the two germline ends. CDR3 length equals 16 residues. CDR1 and CDR2 (germline): LGHNA, YSLEER. In nucleotides, the CDR3 is TGCGCCAGCAGCCAAGATCCACAAGGGTTGGTCGGGGAGCTGTTTTTT. As protein: CASSQDPQGLVGELFF.

V and J are TRBV9 and TRBJ2-3; D unresolved. Germline V gives CDR1 SGDLS, CDR2 YYNGEE. This CDR3 comprises 15 residues. Trimming stripped 0 bases from V and 0 bases from J, with 8 bases between. The CDR3 sequence is CASSVDGGSTDTQYF. The CDR3 DNA reads TGTGCCAGCAGCGTAGACGGTGGGAGCACAGATACGCAGTATTTT.

The rearrangement links TRBV4-3 to TRBJ1-1; D ambiguous. Germline CDR1 is LGHNA and CDR2 is YSLEER. V lost 1 base to trimming and J lost 8 bases, with 11 bases between them. CDR3 length equals 13 residues. The CDR3 nucleotides are TGCGCCAGCAGCCAAGGACGCTCGACGGAAGCTTTCTTT. Protein product: CASSQGRSTEAFF.

V and J are TRBV30 and TRBJ1-2; D ambiguous. V shed 1 base and J shed 6 bases, with 6 bases lying between them. The CDR3 totals 11 residues. Germline V CDR1 and CDR2: GTSNPN, SVGIG (reference sequence). This chain's CDR3 is CAWSAQDGYTF. The CDR3 DNA sequence: TGTGCCTGGAGTGCCCAGGATGGCTACACCTTC.

V and J are TRBV4-3 and TRBJ2-7, with a possible D match to TRBD1 (5 bases). The CDR3 has 14 residues. V lost 4 bases to trimming and J lost 2 bases, with 12 bases between them. Germline values: CDR1 LGHNA, CDR2 YSLEER. The CDR3 DNA reads TGCGCCAGCAGCCCACAGGAACAGGCCTACGAGCAGTACTTC. This translates into CASSPQEQAYEQYF.

V is TRBV6-5 and J is TRBJ1-3, with D perhaps TRBD1 (6 bases). The CDR3 is made up of 12 amino acids. Trimming pared 9 bases from V and 2 bases from J, leaving 8 bases between. In germline, CDR1 is MNHEY, CDR2 SVGAGI. The CDR3 is CASGQTGNTIYF. Here the CDR3 DNA reads TGTGCCAGTGGACAGACTGGAAACACCATATATTTT.

The chain joins TRBV4-1 to TRBJ1-2; 10 bases line up with TRBD1. Germline trimming cut 1 base from V and 3 bases from J; bases unmatched to any gene: 5. Germline CDR1 and CDR2: MGHRA and YSYEKL. This CDR3 contains 16 residues. CDR3 DNA sequence: TGCGCCAGCAGCCAAGGTGTGACAGGGGGCGACTATGGCTACACCTTC. Translation: CASSQGVTGGDYGYTF.

The chain uses TRBV30 and TRBJ1-2, with 9 bases that match TRBD1. The length of the CDR3 is 14 residues. The germline V gene encodes CDR1 GTSNPN and CDR2 SVGIG (reference sequence). V was clipped by 3 bases and J by 4 bases; unmatched bases: 6. The CDR3 region is CAWRAGQGIYGYTF. In nucleotides, the CDR3 is TGTGCCTGGAGGGCTGGACAGGGGATCTATGGCTACACCTTC.

The gene calls are TRBV4-1 and TRBJ2-5, with TRBD1 matching 10 bases. V was pared by 0 bases and J by 5 bases, with 6 bases of the junction left unmatched. Per the germline V gene, CDR1 is MGHRA and CDR2 is YSYEKL. The CDR3 contains 16 residues. Here the CDR3 DNA reads TGCGCCAGCAGCCAAGATCCGACAGGGGGCGCGGAGACCCAGTACTTC. Its protein is CASSQDPTGGAETQYF.

The V and J genes are TRBV6-5 and TRBJ2-5; D is uncertain. The J call is doubtful: the DNA matches TRBJ2-7 better. The germline V gene encodes CDR1 MNHEY and CDR2 SVGAGI. The CDR3 runs 13 residues. The CDR3 is CASSPGSGYEQYF. CDR3 bases: TGTGCCAGCAGCCCCGGATCGGGCTACGAGCAGTACTTC.

The genes are TRBV13 and TRBJ2-2, with TRBD1 as a possible D gene (5 bases). V lost 0 bases and J lost 2, with 7 bases in between. The CDR3 consists of 15 residues. Germline CDR1 reads PRHDT; CDR2 reads FYEKMQ (reference sequence). In DNA, the CDR3 is TGTGCCAGCAGCTTAGGACAGGAAAACACCGGGGAGCTGTTTTTT. It codes for CASSLGQENTGELFF.

This clone was counted a single time. This chain links TRBV7-9 with TRBJ2-7; TRBD1 aligns across 7 bases. The CDR3 has 13 amino acids. V was pared by 5 bases and J by 5 bases, with 6 bases of the junction left unmatched. Per germline, CDR1 SEHNR and CDR2 FQNEAQ (reference sequence). The CDR3 region has the DNA TGTGCCAGCAGCAAGGGACAGTTTGACGAGCAGTACTTC. Its protein is CASSKGQFDEQYF.

The rearrangement joins TRBV19 to TRBJ2-7; D is unclear. V lost 3 bases to trimming and J lost 7 bases, with 13 bases between them. Germline V CDR1 and CDR2: LNHDA, SQIVND (reference sequence). This CDR3 has 13 amino acids. CDR3 sequence reads: CASSIIGAREQYF. The CDR3 nucleotides read TGTGCCAGTAGTATTATAGGAGCCCGTGAGCAGTACTTC.

This clone turned up a few times. The rearrangement joins TRBV4-1 to TRBJ2-6; D may be TRBD2 (5 bases). CDR3 length: 20 amino acids. Germline V gene sequence: CDR1 MGHRA, CDR2 YSYEKL. The V gene lost 4 bases and the J gene lost 7 bases, with 29 bases spanning the gap. As DNA, the CDR3 is TGCGCCAGCAGCCTCCTAGGAGGCAGGTCCCCCCACGGACGAGCCAACGTCCTGACTTTC. Its translation is CASSLLGGRSPHGRANVLTF.

This clone was recorded a few times. The chain recombines TRBV7-8 with TRBJ2-1; 13 positions match TRBD2. This CDR3 spans 19 amino acids. CDR1 is SGHVS, CDR2 FQNEAQ, per germline. The V segment lost 5 bases and the J segment 7 bases; nucleotides outside the gene matches: 17. The CDR3 nucleotides read TGTGCCAGCAGCGGAGCCGGGACTAGCGGGGAACCTCTTATGAATGAGCAGTTCTTC. Amino acids: CASSGAGTSGEPLMNEQFF. Together with reference TRBV7-8 and TRBJ2-1, the CDR3 gives the full variable domain: GAGVSQSPRYKVAKRGQDVALRCDPISGHVSLFWYQQALGQGPEFLTYFQNEAQLDKSGLPSDRFFAERPEGSVSTLKIQRTQQEDSAVYLCASSGAGTSGEPLMNEQFFGPGTRLTVL.

This clone was detected once. CDR3 loop: CASSLAGGPYNEQFF. CDR3 bases: TGTGCCAGTAGTCTAGCGGGGGGCCCATACAATGAGCAGTTCTTC. The chain couples TRBV19 to TRBJ2-1; the match to TRBD2 covers 11 bases. The V and J ends lost 5 bases and 4 bases, in that order; junction bases with no gene match: 4. Looked up from germline, CDR1 is LNHDA and CDR2 is SQIVND (reference sequence). This CDR3 has 15 residues. Variable domain in full (rest from reference TRBV19 and TRBJ2-1): DGGITQSPKYLFRKEGQNVTLSCEQNLNHDAMYWYRQDPGQGLRLIYYSQIVNDFQKGDIAEGYSVSREKKESFPLTVTSAQKNPTAFYLCASSLAGGPYNEQFFGPGTRLTVL.

The V call is TRBV7-9, the J call TRBJ2-1; 9 positions agree with TRBD2. CDR3 length: 18 residues. Germline CDR1 reads SEHNR; CDR2 reads FQNEAQ (reference sequence). The trim removed 5 bases at V and 1 base at J, leaving 12 bases unmatched. The CDR3 spells CASSLLAGGPGSYNEQFF. The CDR3 region has the DNA TGTGCCAGCAGCCTTTTGGCGGGAGGGCCGGGGTCCTACAATGAGCAGTTCTTC.

This clone was recorded at least ten times. The genes are TRBV5-4 and TRBJ1-2; a weak D match, TRBD1 (6 bases). Germline CDR1 reads SGHNT; CDR2 reads YYREEE (reference sequence). V shed 5 bases and J shed 3 bases, with 11 bases lying between them. This CDR3 is 13 amino acids long. CDR3 DNA: TGTGCCAGCAGATCGACAGGCCACTATGGCTACACCTTC. This gives the protein CASRSTGHYGYTF.